A single sample is the source of the 17 T cell receptor beta chains below, sequenced in a study of cytomegalovirus exposure and HLA in healthy donors. The PCR made use of 60 Vbeta and 13 Jbeta primers. This table comes from immunoSEQ multiplex PCR, and its TCRdb copy is limited to in-frame clones, with some not included. There are 150,000 to 200,000 clones in the sample; roughly 70% occur only once, and roughly 3% lies in the top ten. Sample: PBMCs. All receptors derive from a woman between 50 and 59 years old in good health and CMV-seropositive.

The chain couples TRBV5-1 to TRBJ2-1, with D possibly being TRBD2 (5 bases). The length of the CDR3 is 12 residues. Germline V gene sequence: CDR1 SGHRS, CDR2 YFSETQ. V dropped 2 bases and J dropped 7 bases, with 7 bases sitting between them. CDR3 region: CASSFPGNEQFF. The CDR3 DNA reads as TGCGCCAGCAGCTTTCCGGGAAATGAGCAGTTCTTC. Based on the CDR3 plus reference TRBV5-1 and TRBJ2-1, the full variable domain is KAGVTQTPRYLIKTRGQQVTLSCSPISGHRSVSWYQQTPGQGLQFLFEYFSETQRNKGNFPGRFSGRQFSNSRSEMNVSTLELGDSALYLCASSFPGNEQFFGPGTRLTVL.

The rearrangement links TRBV18 to TRBJ2-1, with TRBD1 as a possible D gene (6 bases). From germline, CDR1 is KGHSH and CDR2 LQKENI. V was cut by 2 bases and J by 3 bases, with 14 bases left in between. This CDR3 comprises 16 residues. CDR3 region: CASSPGQKSLYNEQFF. The CDR3 coding sequence is TGTGCCAGCTCACCAGGACAGAAAAGCCTCTACAATGAGCAGTTCTTC.

The CDR3 protein is CASSLSGVSGELFF. The CDR3 DNA sequence: TGTGCCAGCAGCCTCTCAGGGGTTAGCGGGGAGCTGTTTTTT. This chain uses TRBV4-2 with TRBJ2-2; possibly TRBD1 for D (6 bases). V dropped 4 bases and J dropped 7 bases, with 13 bases sitting between them. Germline V CDR1 and CDR2: LGHNA, YNFKEQ. This CDR3 contains 14 residues.

This clone was counted a few times. The rearrangement links TRBV2 to TRBJ2-1, with 9 bases aligning to TRBD2. Germline V gene data show CDR1 as SNHLY and CDR2 as FYNNEI. V shed 1 base and J 3 bases; nucleotides not matched to a gene: 7. The CDR3 has 17 residues. CDR3 sequence reads: CASSEEGWRGGYNEQFF. The CDR3 DNA is TGTGCCAGCAGTGAAGAGGGATGGCGGGGGGGCTACAATGAGCAGTTCTTC. The whole variable domain, remainder taken from reference TRBV2 and TRBJ2-1, is EPEVTQTPSHQVTQMGQEVILRCVPISNHLYFYWYRQILGQKVEFLVSFYNNEISEKSEIFDDQFSVERPDGSNFTLKIRSTKLEDSAMYFCASSEEGWRGGYNEQFFGPGTRLTVL.

The chain has TRBV4-1 and TRBJ2-3; TRBD2 is a possible D gene (7 bases). The CDR3 extends over 18 amino acids. V gave up 0 bases and J gave up 8 bases, with 24 bases separating them. Germline assignment: CDR1 MGHRA and CDR2 YSYEKL. In nucleotides, the CDR3 is TGCGCCAGCAGCCAAGACCCATGGGGGGCTAGCGGAGGGAGTACGCAGTATTTT. Protein: CASSQDPWGASGGSTQYF.

This clone was counted a few times. The rearrangement joins TRBV19 to TRBJ1-3; D is ambiguous. Germline CDR1 LNHDA, CDR2 SQIVND (reference sequence). Trimming pared 8 bases from V and 3 bases from J, leaving 5 bases between. CDR3 length: 11 residues. CDR3 nucleotide sequence: TGTGCCAGTCATAGTGGAAACACCATATATTTT. Its protein product is CASHSGNTIYF.

This clone was counted between two and nine times. The rearrangement uses TRBV5-4 and TRBJ2-5, with 8 nucleotides matching TRBD2. V lost 4 bases, J lost 1 base, and 12 bases stayed unmatched. Germline CDR1 and CDR2: SGHNT and YYREEE (reference sequence). This CDR3 region has 17 residues. CDR3 in DNA: TGTGCCAGCAGCCTGAGGACTAGCTCAGCGCCCCAAGAGACCCAGTACTTC. Its translation: CASSLRTSSAPQETQYF.

This clone has more than one count but fewer than ten. V usage is TRBV10-3 and J usage is TRBJ2-1; 7 nucleotides agree with TRBD1. CDR3 length: 11 amino acids. Germline lookup yields CDR1 ENHRY and CDR2 SYGVKD. V was pared by 10 bases and J by 15 bases, with 12 bases of the junction left unmatched. CDR3 coding DNA: TGTGCCACCGCGCCTGACAGGGTTATGTTCTTC. Translating it yields CATAPDRVMFF.

The chain links TRBV10-3 to TRBJ2-5, with 11 bases that match TRBD2. This CDR3 comprises 15 residues. Trimming at V came to 4 bases and at J to 11 bases, leaving 12 bases not matched to a gene. CDR1 and CDR2 from the germline V gene are ENHRY and SYGVKD. The DNA for the CDR3 is TGTGCCATCAGTGGGGCTAGCGGGGGGCCGGGAGAGCAGTACTTC. This encodes CAISGASGGPGEQYF.

This clone has a handful of counts. The chain has TRBV5-4 and TRBJ1-1, with a weak D call TRBD1 (6 bases). CDR1 is SGHNT, CDR2 YYREEE, per germline (reference sequence). V was cut by 0 bases and J by 1 base, with 10 bases left in between. This CDR3 comprises 15 residues. In nucleotides, the CDR3 is TGTGCCAGCAGCTTGGGTCGGGGACAGAACACTGAAGCTTTCTTT. Translating it yields CASSLGRGQNTEAFF.

CDR3 DNA: TGTGCCAGCAGCCAAGACCCGGGACAGGGACAGAACGAGCAGTACTTC. Amino acids: CASSQDPGQGQNEQYF. The V gene is TRBV14, the J gene TRBJ2-7, with TRBD1 matching 9 bases. This CDR3 has 16 residues. The J segment lost 5 bases and the V segment lost 0 bases, leaving 8 bases of the junction unmatched. The germline V gene has CDR1 SGHDN and CDR2 FVKESK.

As to this clone: Other DNA sequences in this sample translate to the same CDR3. The chain joins TRBV5-1 to TRBJ2-1; TRBD2 matches at 11 bases. V lost 1 base and J lost 6; bases outside the gene matches: 3. CDR3 length equals 15 residues. The germline V gene encodes CDR1 SGHRS and CDR2 YFSETQ. CDR3 protein: CASSLLAGGGNEQFF. The CDR3 DNA follows: TGCGCCAGCAGCTTGCTAGCGGGGGGTGGCAATGAGCAGTTCTTC.

This rearrangement joins TRBV6-5 to TRBJ2-5, with unresolved D. The end of the DNA is better explained by TRBJ2-7, so the J call may be wrong. The CDR3 spans 11 residues. Germline assignment: CDR1 MNHEY and CDR2 SVGAGI. CDR3 coding DNA: TGTGCCACCGGTGCAGCGTACGAGCAGTACTTC. This codes for CATGAAYEQYF.

This clone was observed a handful of times. The rearrangement joins TRBV7-9 to TRBJ1-6; the match to TRBD1 covers 8 bases. The CDR3 contains 16 residues. Per germline, CDR1 SEHNR and CDR2 FQNEAQ (reference sequence). Losses at the gene ends were 5 bases for V and 7 bases for J; bases not matched to a gene: 10. CDR3 amino acids: CASSHVRGRTNSPLHF. In nucleotides, the CDR3 is TGTGCCAGCAGCCACGTCAGGGGGCGAACAAATTCACCCCTCCACTTT.

V gene TRBV6-1 combines with J gene TRBJ2-1, with D possibly matching TRBD2 (5 bases). Trimming shortened V by 6 bases and J by 5 bases, and 17 bases separated the two germline ends. From germline, CDR1 is MNHNS and CDR2 SASEGT. CDR3 size: 15 residues. The CDR3 protein is CASSAFGPSNNEQFF. CDR3 nucleotide sequence: TGTGCCAGCAGCGCATTCGGGCCTAGCAACAATGAGCAGTTCTTC.

To note about this clone: The junction differs from germline at one of its ends, possibly a read error. The chain uses TRBV27 and TRBJ2-5; 12 nucleotides align to TRBD2. Germline V lookup: CDR1 MNHEY, CDR2 SMNVEV (reference sequence). The CDR3 loop spans 17 amino acids. The CDR3 nucleotides are TGTGCCAGCAGTCCGGCACTAGCGGGGGGCGTCCAAGAGACCCACTACTTC. This encodes CASSPALAGGVQETHYF.

The chain carries TRBV9 and TRBJ2-3, with TRBD2 matching over 7 bases. The V segment lost 3 bases and the J segment 0 bases; nucleotides outside the gene matches: 1. The CDR3 spans 14 residues. Germline CDR1 reads SGDLS; CDR2 reads YYNGEE. For the CDR3, the DNA is TGTGCCAGCAGCGGTAGCGGGAGCACAGATACGCAGTATTTT. The encoded protein is CASSGSGSTDTQYF.